Reported below is one TCR beta chain. This clonotype was picked up many times. The antigen this receptor binds is unknown. No base qualities exist here, and no much larger clone lies one base off it. Ophthalmopathy patients had moderately to severely active disease, Clinical Activity Score of at least 3, NOSPECS grade of at least 4, and duration under 3 months. Any patient with an uncontrolled infection, another autoimmune disease, pregnancy or lactation was excluded. Clinical symptoms, serum thyroxine and TRAb, thyroid ultrasound, and orbital computed tomography formed the basis for the diagnoses. PBMCs were separated from 7.5 to 10 ml of fresh peripheral blood using Ficoll-Paque density gradient centrifugation. Total RNA was extracted with Trizol reagent, and quality was checked on an Agilent 2100 Bioanalyzer. The data were obtained in a study of T cells in Graves' hyperthyroidism and ophthalmopathy (dated by TCRdb to about 2019). For the wider study: Peripheral blood samples were taken at initial diagnosis, before any treatment was given. The paper describes TCR Vbeta CDR3 sequencing of some 130 peripheral blood samples, made up of 43 ophthalmopathy patients, around 78 hyperthyroidism patients and roughly 17 progressor patients. In addition, the study compared T-cell repertoires in thyroid tissue and in blood from over 5 Graves' hyperthyroidism patients. TCR V-J signatures able to tell the groups apart were searched for in a discovery cohort of about a hundred patients, of whom more than 40 had Graves' ophthalmopathy and more than 55 had stable Graves' hyperthyroidism. The roughly 100 discovery patients were randomly split 7:3 into training and test sets. Once sampling was done, hyperthyroidism patients were given methimazole at a starting dose of 30 mg daily, whereas ophthalmopathy patients were given high-dose intravenous methylprednisolone. Prospective prediction of ophthalmopathy was tested in an independent validation cohort of approximately 19 hyperthyroidism patients and 17 patients who later progressed to ophthalmopathy. Beyond this particular receptor, the publication reports: A model built on a 13 V-J signature distinguished ophthalmopathy from stable hyperthyroidism, reaching about 88% sensitivity and around 81% specificity in cross-validation and 80%/75% in testing. In validation, progression to ophthalmopathy was predicted by the model with nearly 71% sensitivity and 72.22% specificity, a median of 6.5 months before onset. No statistical method was used to set the sample size in advance, and investigators knew the group allocation. Most expanded thyroid clonotypes (frequency above 0.001) were also found in blood, which suggests that blood repertoires may mirror thyroid immune responses.

TCR beta CDR3 regions were amplified from RNA transcripts. A first-round RT-PCR of the TCR CDR3 used the HTBI primer set with the Qiagen OneStep RT-PCR kit. The libraries were constructed in a second round of multiplex PCR and then size-selected and purified. The libraries were sequenced on an Illumina HiSeq2000 using paired-end 100 bp reads. For the original study's pipeline: Raw data were processed with SOAPnuke, discarding reads with adapters, uncalled bases, mean Phred below 15, or no exact constant-primer or identifier match. COPE v1.2.5 was used to merge the high-quality paired reads, and each unique nucleotide sequence was defined as a clonotype. Clonotypes were aligned to IMGT TRBV, TRBD and TRBJ reference segments using MiTCR v1.1. The analysis included only V-J combinations with a frequency above 0.0001, which together covered roughly 99% of the repertoires. A TCS score was defined as the ratio between F50 (clonal expansion) and ExV (chaos), using BLOSUM62-based TCRdist between CDR3 peptides within each V-J. Welch's t-statistics and random forest reduced several hundred V-J features to 10 to 15, which were used in a naive Bayes classifier (R e1071). TCRdb trimmed the raw reads at Q25, called clones with MiXCR and kept productive beta chains. For every CDR3 protein sequence, its rows merge into one entry that carries the most common genes and DNA. TCRdb, not the authors, supplied the V and J calls. Within this sample are 450,000 to 550,000 distinct CDR3 sequences, with approximately 25% of them counted one time only. Of the sample, approximately 10% falls within the top ten clones.

V is cut by 1 base and J by 2 bases, and the space between the germline ends is 8 bases. Taken from the germline V gene, the CDR1 and CDR2 loops are SGHVS and FNYEAQ. Including the terminal cysteine and phenylalanine, the CDR3 comprises 14 residues. Only the CDR3 region is kept as DNA, spanning 42 bases read in frame from base 1. The sample taken for sequencing was blood. The sequence was obtained from a woman in her twenties or thirties with Graves' ophthalmopathy. The rearrangement combines TRBV7-6 with TRBJ2-5; confidence is insufficient to name the D gene. The nucleotides are TGTGCCAGCAGCTTAGAGGCCAGGCAAGAGACCCAGTACTTC. The encoded protein is CASSLEARQETQYF.